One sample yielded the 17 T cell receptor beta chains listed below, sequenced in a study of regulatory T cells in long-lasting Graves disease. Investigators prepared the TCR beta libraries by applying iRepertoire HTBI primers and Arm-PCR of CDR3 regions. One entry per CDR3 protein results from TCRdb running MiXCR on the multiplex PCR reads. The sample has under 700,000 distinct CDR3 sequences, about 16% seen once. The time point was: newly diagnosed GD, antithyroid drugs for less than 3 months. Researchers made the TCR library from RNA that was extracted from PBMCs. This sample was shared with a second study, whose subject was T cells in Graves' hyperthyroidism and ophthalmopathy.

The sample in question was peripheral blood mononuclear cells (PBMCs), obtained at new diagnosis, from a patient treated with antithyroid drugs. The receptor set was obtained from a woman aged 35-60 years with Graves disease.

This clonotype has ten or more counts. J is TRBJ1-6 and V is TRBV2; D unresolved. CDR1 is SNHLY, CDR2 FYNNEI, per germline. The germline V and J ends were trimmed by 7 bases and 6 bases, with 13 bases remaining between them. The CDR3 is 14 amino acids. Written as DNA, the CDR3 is TGTGCCAGCACGTTGACGGAACGTAATTCACCCCTCCACTTT. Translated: CASTLTERNSPLHF.

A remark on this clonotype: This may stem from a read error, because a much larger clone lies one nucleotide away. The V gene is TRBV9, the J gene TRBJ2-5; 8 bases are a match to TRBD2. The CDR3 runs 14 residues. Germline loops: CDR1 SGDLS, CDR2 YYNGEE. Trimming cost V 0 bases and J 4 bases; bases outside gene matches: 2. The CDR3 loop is CASSVAAGAETQYF. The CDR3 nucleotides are TGTGCCAGCAGCGTAGCAGCGGGGGCAGAGACCCAGTACTTC.

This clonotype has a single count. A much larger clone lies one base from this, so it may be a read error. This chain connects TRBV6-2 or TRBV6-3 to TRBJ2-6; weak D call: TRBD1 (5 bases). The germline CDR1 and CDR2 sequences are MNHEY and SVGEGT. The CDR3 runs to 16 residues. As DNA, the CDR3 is TGTGCCAGCATAGGGGCAGGCCGATCTGGGGCCAGCGTCCTGACTTTC. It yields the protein CASIGAGRSGASVLTF.

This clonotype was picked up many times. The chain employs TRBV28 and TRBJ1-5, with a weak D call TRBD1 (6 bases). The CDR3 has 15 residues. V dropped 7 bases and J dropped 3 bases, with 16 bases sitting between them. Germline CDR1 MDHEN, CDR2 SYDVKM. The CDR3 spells CASTPPDRTNQPQHF. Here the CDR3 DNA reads TGTGCCAGCACCCCACCGGACAGAACCAATCAGCCCCAGCATTTT.

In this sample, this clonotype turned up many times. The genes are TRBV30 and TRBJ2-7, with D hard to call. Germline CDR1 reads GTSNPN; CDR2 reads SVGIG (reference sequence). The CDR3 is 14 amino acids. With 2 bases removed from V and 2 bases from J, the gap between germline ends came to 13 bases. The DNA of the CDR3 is TGTGCCTGGAGTAAGGGAAGGATCACCTACGAGCAGTACTTC. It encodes CAWSKGRITYEQYF.

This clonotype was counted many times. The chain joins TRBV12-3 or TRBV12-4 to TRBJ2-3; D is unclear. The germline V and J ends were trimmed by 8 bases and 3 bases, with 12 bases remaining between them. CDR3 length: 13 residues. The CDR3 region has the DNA TGTGCCAGCGGTCCTCAAACAACAGATACGCAGTATTTT. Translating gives CASGPQTTDTQYF.

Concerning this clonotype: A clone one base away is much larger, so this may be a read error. Here the CDR3 reads CATSDGETQYF. CDR3 DNA sequence: TGTGCCACCAGTGACGGAGAGACCCAGTACTTC. The rearrangement joins TRBV24-1 to TRBJ2-5; D gene ambiguous. The CDR3 loop spans 11 amino acids. V shed 4 bases and J shed 4 bases, with 3 bases lying between them. Germline V gene sequence: CDR1 KGHDR, CDR2 SFDVKD.

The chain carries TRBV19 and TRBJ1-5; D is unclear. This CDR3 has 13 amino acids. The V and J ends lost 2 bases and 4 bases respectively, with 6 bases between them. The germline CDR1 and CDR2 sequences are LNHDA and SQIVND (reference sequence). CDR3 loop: CASSIWENQPQHF. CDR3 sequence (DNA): TGTGCCAGTAGTATATGGGAAAATCAGCCCCAGCATTTT.

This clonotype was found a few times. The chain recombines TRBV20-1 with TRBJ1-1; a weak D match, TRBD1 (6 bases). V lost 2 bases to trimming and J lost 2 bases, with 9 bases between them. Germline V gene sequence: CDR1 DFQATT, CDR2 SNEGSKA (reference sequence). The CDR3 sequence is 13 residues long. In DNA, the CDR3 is TGCAGTGCTAGAAAGGGGGTTAACACTGAAGCTTTCTTT. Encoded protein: CSARKGVNTEAFF.

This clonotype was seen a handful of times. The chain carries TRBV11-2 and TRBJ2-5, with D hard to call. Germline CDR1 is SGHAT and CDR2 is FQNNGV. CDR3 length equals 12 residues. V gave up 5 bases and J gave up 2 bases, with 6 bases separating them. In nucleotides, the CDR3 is TGTGCCAGCAGCCCCCAGCAAGAGACCCAGTACTTC. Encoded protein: CASSPQQETQYF. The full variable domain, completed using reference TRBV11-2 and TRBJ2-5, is EAGVAQSPRYKIIEKRQSVAFWCNPISGHATLYWYQQILGQGPKLLIQFQNNGVVDDSQLPKDRFSAERLKGVDSTLKIQPAKLEDSAVYLCASSPQQETQYFGPGTRLLVL.

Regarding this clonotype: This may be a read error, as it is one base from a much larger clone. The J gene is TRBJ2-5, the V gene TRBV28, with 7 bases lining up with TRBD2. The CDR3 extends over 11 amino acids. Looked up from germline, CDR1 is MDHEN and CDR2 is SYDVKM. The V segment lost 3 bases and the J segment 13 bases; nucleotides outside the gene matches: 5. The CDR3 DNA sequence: TGTGCCAGCAGTTTGGGAGGGACTGTGTACTTC. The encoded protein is CASSLGGTVYF.

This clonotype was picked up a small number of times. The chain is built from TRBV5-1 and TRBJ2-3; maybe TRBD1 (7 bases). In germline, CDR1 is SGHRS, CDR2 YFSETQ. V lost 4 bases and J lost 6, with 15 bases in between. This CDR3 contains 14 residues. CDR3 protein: CASSLRTGGDTQYF. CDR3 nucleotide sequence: TGCGCCAGCAGCCTGAGGACAGGAGGGGATACGCAGTATTTT.

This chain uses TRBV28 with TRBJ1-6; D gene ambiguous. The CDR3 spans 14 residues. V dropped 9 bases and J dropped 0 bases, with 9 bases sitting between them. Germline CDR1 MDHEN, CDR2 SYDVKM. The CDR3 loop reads CASLQSSYNSPLHF. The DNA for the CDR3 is TGTGCCAGTCTCCAAAGCTCCTATAATTCACCCCTCCACTTT.

CDR3 sequence reads: CASSPPGQGGYSYEQYF. Here the CDR3 DNA reads TGTGCCAGCAGTCCACCGGGACAGGGGGGCTACTCCTACGAGCAGTACTTC. The gene calls are TRBV2 and TRBJ2-7, with 11 bases aligning to TRBD1. This CDR3 has 17 amino acids. V dropped 5 bases and J dropped 0; count of bases not matched to a gene: 9. The germline gives CDR1 SNHLY, CDR2 FYNNEI.

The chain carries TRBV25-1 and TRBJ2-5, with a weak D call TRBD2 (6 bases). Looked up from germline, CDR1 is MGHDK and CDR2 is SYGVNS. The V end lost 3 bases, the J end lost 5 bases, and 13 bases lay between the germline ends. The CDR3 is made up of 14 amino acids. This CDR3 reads CASSEGRTGETQYF. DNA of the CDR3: TGTGCCAGCAGTGAGGGGAGGACTGGGGAGACCCAGTACTTC.

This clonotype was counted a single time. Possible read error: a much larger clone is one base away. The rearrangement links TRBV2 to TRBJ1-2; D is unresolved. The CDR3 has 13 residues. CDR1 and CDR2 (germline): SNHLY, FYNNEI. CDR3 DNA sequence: TGCGCCAGCAGCCAAGGGCGGGCCAATGGCTACACCTTC. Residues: CASSQGRANGYTF. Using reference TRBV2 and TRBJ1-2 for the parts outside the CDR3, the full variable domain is EPEVTQTPSHQVTQMGQEVILRCVPISNHLYFYWYRQILGQKVEFLVSFYNNEISEKSEIFDDQFSVERPDGSNFTLKIRSTKLEDSAMYFCASSQGRANGYTFGSGTRLTVV.

The CDR3 nucleotides read TGTGCCAGTGGGGACCTACCTCTGGGGGCTTTCTTT. It specifies CASGDLPLGAFF. The V gene is TRBV19, the J gene TRBJ1-1; tentative D call: TRBD1 (5 bases). The V end lost 8 bases, the J end lost 11 bases, and 18 bases lay between the germline ends. Germline CDR1 reads LNHDA; CDR2 reads SQIVND (reference sequence). The length of the CDR3 is 12 residues.